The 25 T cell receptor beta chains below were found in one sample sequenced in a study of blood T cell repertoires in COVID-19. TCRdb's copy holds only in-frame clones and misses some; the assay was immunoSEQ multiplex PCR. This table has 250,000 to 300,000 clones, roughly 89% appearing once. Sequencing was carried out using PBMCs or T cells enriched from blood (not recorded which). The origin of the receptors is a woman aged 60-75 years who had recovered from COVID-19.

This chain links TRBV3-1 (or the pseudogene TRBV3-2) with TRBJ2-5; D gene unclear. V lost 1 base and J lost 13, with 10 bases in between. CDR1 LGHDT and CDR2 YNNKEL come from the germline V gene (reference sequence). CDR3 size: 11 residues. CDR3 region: CASSQGVTSYF. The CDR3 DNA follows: TGTGCCAGCAGCCAAGGTGTGACTTCGTACTTC.

The DNA for the CDR3 is TGTGCCAGCAGCTTAAACGGTGGCACAGATACGCAGTATTTT. Its protein product is CASSLNGGTDTQYF. The chain is built from TRBV7-3 and TRBJ2-3; D is unclear. The ends were cut back, 1 base at V and 1 base at J, with 6 bases in the middle. The CDR3 is 14 amino acids. In germline, CDR1 is SGHTA, CDR2 FQGTGA.

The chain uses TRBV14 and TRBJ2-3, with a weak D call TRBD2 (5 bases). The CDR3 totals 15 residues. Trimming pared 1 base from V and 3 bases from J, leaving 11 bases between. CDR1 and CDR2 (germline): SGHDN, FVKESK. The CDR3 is CASSQGLAGTDTQYF. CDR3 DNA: TGTGCCAGCAGCCAAGGGCTAGCAGGTACAGATACGCAGTATTTT.

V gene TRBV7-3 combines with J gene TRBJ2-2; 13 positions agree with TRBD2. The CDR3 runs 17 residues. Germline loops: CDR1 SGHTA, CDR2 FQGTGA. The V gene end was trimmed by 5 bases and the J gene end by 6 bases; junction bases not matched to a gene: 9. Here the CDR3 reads CASSLSGLAGLAGELFF. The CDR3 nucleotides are TGTGCCAGCAGCCTCTCGGGACTAGCGGGGCTCGCCGGGGAGCTGTTTTTT. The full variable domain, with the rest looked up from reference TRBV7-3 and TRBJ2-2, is GAGVSQTPSNKVTEKGKYVELRCDPISGHTALYWYRQSLGQGPEFLIYFQGTGAADDSGLPNDRFFAVRPEGSVSTLKIQRTERGDSAVYLCASSLSGLAGLAGELFFGEGSRLTVL.

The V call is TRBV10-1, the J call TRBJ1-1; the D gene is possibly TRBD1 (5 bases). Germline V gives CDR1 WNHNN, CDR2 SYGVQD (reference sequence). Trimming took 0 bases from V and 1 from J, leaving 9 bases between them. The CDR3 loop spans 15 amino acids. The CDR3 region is CASSESMGPNTEAFF. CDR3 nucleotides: TGCGCCAGCAGTGAGTCGATGGGGCCGAACACTGAAGCTTTCTTT.

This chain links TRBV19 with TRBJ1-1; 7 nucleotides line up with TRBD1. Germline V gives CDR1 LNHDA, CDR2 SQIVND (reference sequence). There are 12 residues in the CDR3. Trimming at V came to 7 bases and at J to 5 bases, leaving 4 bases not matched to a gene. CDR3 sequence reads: CASTGGYTEAFF. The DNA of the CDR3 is TGTGCCAGTACAGGGGGATATACTGAAGCTTTCTTT. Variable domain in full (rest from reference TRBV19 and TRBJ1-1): DGGITQSPKYLFRKEGQNVTLSCEQNLNHDAMYWYRQDPGQGLRLIYYSQIVNDFQKGDIAEGYSVSREKKESFPLTVTSAQKNPTAFYLCASTGGYTEAFFGQGTRLTVV.

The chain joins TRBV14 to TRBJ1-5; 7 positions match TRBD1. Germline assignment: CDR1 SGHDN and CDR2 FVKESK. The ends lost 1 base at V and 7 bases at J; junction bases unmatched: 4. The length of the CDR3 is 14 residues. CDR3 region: CASSQVQGEQPQHF. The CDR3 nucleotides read TGTGCCAGCAGCCAAGTTCAGGGGGAGCAGCCCCAGCATTTT.

CDR3 residues: CASSLNRETGELFF. The CDR3 bases are TGTGCCAGCAGCTTAAATCGGGAAACCGGGGAGCTGTTTTTT. This sequence joins TRBV7-9 and TRBJ2-2; possibly TRBD2 for D (5 bases). V shed 2 bases and J shed 5 bases, with 9 bases lying between them. The CDR3 extends over 14 amino acids. Germline assignment: CDR1 SEHNR and CDR2 FQNEAQ (reference sequence).

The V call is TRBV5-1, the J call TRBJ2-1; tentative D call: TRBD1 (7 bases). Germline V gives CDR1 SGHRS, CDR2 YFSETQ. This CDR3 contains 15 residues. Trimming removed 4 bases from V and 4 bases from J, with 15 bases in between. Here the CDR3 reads CASSPQGGQYNEQFF. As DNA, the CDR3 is TGCGCCAGCAGCCCTCAGGGGGGACAATACAATGAGCAGTTCTTC.

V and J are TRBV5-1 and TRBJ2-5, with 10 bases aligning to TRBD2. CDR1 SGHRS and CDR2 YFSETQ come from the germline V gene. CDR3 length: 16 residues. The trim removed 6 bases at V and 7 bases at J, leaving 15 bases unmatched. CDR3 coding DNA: TGCGCCAGCAACCCCGGCCTTTGGGTAGCGGGGGGGACCCAGTACTTC. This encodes CASNPGLWVAGGTQYF.

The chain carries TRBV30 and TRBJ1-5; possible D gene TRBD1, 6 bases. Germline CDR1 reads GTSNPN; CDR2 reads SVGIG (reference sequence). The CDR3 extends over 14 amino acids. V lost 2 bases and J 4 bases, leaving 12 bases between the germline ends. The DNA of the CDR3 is TGTGCCTGGAGTCCCGGACAGTTGAATCAGCCCCAGCATTTT. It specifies CAWSPGQLNQPQHF. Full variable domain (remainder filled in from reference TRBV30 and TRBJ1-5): SQTIHQWPATLVQPVGSPLSLECTVEGTSNPNLYWYRQAAGRGLQLLFYSVGIGQISSEVPQNLSASRPQDRQFILSSKKLLLSDSGFYLCAWSPGQLNQPQHFGDGTRLSIL.

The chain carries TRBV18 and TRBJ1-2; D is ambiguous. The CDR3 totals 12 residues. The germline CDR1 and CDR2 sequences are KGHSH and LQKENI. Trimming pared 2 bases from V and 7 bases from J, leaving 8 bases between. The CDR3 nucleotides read TGTGCCAGCTCACCAGGAGACGCTGGCTACACCTTC. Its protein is CASSPGDAGYTF.

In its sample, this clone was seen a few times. The CDR3 DNA reads TGTGCCATTGGGAGCAGGCCCGAAGCTTTCTTT. It is translated as CAIGSRPEAFF. The rearrangement links TRBV10-3 to TRBJ1-1; D unclear. V dropped 9 bases and J dropped 8 bases, with 13 bases sitting between them. Germline V CDR1 and CDR2: ENHRY, SYGVKD. This CDR3 spans 11 amino acids.

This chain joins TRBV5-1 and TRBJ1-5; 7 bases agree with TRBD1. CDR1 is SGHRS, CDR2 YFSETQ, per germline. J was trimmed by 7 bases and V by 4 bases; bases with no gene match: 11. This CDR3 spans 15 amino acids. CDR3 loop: CASSRGEGAGQPQHF. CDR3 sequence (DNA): TGCGCCAGCAGCCGGGGAGAGGGGGCGGGACAGCCCCAGCATTTT.

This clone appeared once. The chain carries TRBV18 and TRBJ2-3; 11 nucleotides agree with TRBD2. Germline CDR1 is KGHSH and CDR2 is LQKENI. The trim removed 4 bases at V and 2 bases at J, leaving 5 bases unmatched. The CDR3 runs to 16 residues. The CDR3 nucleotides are TGTGCCAGCTCACGACGACTAGCGGGAAACACAGATACGCAGTATTTT. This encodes CASSRRLAGNTDTQYF.

This CDR3 is CASSFQGTNEQFF. In nucleotides, the CDR3 is TGTGCCAGCAGCTTCCAGGGTACGAATGAGCAGTTCTTC. The chain carries TRBV11-2 and TRBJ2-1, with D maybe TRBD1 (5 bases). Trimming took off 3 bases at V and 7 bases at J, with 10 bases between the two ends. CDR3 size: 13 residues. From germline, CDR1 is SGHAT and CDR2 FQNNGV.

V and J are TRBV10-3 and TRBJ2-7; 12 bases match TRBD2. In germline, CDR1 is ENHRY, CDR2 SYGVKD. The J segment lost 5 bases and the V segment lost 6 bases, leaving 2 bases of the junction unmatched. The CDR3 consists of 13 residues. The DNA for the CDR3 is TGTGCCATCAGGACTAGCGGGAGAAACGAGCAGTACTTC. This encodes CAIRTSGRNEQYF.

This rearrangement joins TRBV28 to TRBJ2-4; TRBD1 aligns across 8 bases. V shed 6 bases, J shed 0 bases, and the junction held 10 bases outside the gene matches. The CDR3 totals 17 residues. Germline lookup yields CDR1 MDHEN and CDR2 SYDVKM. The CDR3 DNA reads TGTGCCAGCAGAAGGACAGGGAAGGGGCTAGCCAAAAACATTCAGTACTTC. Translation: CASRRTGKGLAKNIQYF. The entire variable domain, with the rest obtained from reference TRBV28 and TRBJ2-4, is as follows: DVKVTQSSRYLVKRTGEKVFLECVQDMDHENMFWYRQDPGLGLRLIYFSYDVKMKEKGDIPEGYSVSREKKERFSLILESASTNQTSMYLCASRRTGKGLAKNIQYFGAGTRLSVL.

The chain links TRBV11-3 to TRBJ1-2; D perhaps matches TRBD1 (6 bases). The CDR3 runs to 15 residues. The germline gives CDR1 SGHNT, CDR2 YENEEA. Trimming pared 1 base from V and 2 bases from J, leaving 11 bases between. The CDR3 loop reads CASSLVGTGNYGYTF. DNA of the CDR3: TGTGCCAGCAGCTTAGTGGGAACAGGGAACTATGGCTACACCTTC.

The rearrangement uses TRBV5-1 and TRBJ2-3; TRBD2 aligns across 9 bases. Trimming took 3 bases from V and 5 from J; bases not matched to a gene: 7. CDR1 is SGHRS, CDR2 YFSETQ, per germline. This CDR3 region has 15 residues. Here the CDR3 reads CASSSLAGPVDTQYF. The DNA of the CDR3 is TGCGCCAGCAGCTCCCTAGCGGGACCCGTAGATACGCAGTATTTT.

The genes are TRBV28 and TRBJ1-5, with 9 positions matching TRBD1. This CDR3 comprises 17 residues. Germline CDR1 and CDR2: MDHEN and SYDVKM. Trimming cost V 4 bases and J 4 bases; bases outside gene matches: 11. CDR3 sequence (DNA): TGTGCCAGCAGTTCAGCCGGGACAGGGCAAAAGAATCAGCCCCAGCATTTT. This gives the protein CASSSAGTGQKNQPQHF. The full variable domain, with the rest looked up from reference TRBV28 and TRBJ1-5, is DVKVTQSSRYLVKRTGEKVFLECVQDMDHENMFWYRQDPGLGLRLIYFSYDVKMKEKGDIPEGYSVSREKKERFSLILESASTNQTSMYLCASSSAGTGQKNQPQHFGDGTRLSIL.

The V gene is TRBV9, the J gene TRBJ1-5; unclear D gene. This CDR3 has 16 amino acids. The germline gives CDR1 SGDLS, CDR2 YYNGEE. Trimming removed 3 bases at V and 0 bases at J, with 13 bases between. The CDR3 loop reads CASSGGPDYSNQPQHF. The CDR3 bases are TGTGCCAGCAGCGGAGGTCCTGATTATAGCAATCAGCCCCAGCATTTT.

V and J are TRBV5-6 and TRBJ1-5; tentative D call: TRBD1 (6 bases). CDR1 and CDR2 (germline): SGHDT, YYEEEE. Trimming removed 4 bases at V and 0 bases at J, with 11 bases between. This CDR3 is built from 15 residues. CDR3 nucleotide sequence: TGTGCCAGCAGCGGTGGACAGTTTAGCAATCAGCCCCAGCATTTT. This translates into CASSGGQFSNQPQHF.

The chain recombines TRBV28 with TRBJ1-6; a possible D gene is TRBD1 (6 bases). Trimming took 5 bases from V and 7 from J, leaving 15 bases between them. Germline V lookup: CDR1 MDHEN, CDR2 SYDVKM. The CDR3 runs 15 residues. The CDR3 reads CASSLWDTGNSPLHF. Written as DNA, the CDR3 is TGTGCCAGCAGTCTCTGGGACACTGGGAATTCACCCCTCCACTTT. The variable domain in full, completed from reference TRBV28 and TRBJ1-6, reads DVKVTQSSRYLVKRTGEKVFLECVQDMDHENMFWYRQDPGLGLRLIYFSYDVKMKEKGDIPEGYSVSREKKERFSLILESASTNQTSMYLCASSLWDTGNSPLHFGNGTRLTVT.

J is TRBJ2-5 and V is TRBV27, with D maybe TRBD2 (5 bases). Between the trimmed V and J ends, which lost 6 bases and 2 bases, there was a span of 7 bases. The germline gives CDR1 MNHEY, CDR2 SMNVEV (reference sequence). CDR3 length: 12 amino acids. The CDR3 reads CASSPGQETQYF. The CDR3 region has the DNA TGTGCCAGCAGCCCGGGGCAAGAGACCCAGTACTTC.